This T cell receptor beta chain was retrieved from a study of cytomegalovirus exposure and HLA in healthy donors (dated by TCRdb to about 2017). Concerning the study at large: According to a later analysis, one platform produced both the roughly 110 validation repertoires and the approximately 670 repertoires of the first cohort. The study aimed to test whether signatures of past pathogen exposure could be identified by cataloging public T cell receptors. Besides the first cohort of hundreds of subjects, a separate validation cohort made up of roughly 120 different subjects was used. The study combined high-throughput TCR immunosequencing, statistical association of individual TCRs with disease status, and machine learning to predict cytomegalovirus infection status. Findings and caveats that apply to the study as a whole: All 110 or so repertoires were used to score co-occurrence in the validation cohort in a later analysis, because that analysis had no HLA typing for the cohort. The authors suggested that the approach could potentially be generalized to other disease states and immunological phenotypes. While some public TCRs were present in many individuals, most TCR sequences turned up only very rarely across donors. The classifier was reported to diagnose cytomegalovirus status with high specificity and sensitivity in both the original and validation cohorts. In vitro tests confirmed that a few of the cytomegalovirus-associated TCR beta chains recognize cytomegalovirus antigens. A later analysis found that TCRs clustered in the first cohort also tended to co-occur in the 120 validation repertoires, with 90% to 95% of cluster scores above 0. In the study, 150 to 200 TCR beta chains were listed as associated with cytomegalovirus.

Library preparation used the immunoSEQ multiplex PCR assay. Per the authors' processing: A statistical classification framework was developed to diagnose cytomegalovirus status using the catalog of TCR beta chain sequences. TCRdb took over this immuneACCESS table, retaining in-frame rearrangements with V and J assigned. Such tables are incomplete; in checked studies, under half of the missing clones stem from an unresolved V gene, and the remainder is unexplained. That table is the source of V, J and clone size, and D and trimming were worked out from the DNA. In this sample the table shows roughly 150,000 clones, less than 90% of which occur a single time. The top ten clones comprise 4.5% to 7% of the sample. To note about this clone: Its specific antigen is unknown. No quality values exist for individual bases; no much larger clone is one base distant.

The V end loses 6 bases and the J end loses 0 bases, and a stretch of 14 bases separates them. According to the germline V gene, CDR1 reads MNHNS and CDR2 reads SASEGT. Taken from cysteine to phenylalanine, the CDR3 has 15 residues. The sequence is cut down to CDR3 DNA, 45 bases in frame from base 1. The donors were included in the validation cohort of around 120 subjects, a group kept apart from the roughly 680-subject first cohort. This TCR came from a woman aged 25 to 39 in good health and CMV-seronegative. The rearrangement joined TRBV6-1 to TRBJ1-1; the D gene is unclear. The sequenced material came from PBMCs. The DNA sequence is as follows: TGTGCCAGCAGGGGATCCCTCGGGATGAACACTGAAGCTTTCTTT. Its protein product is CASRGSLGMNTEAFF.